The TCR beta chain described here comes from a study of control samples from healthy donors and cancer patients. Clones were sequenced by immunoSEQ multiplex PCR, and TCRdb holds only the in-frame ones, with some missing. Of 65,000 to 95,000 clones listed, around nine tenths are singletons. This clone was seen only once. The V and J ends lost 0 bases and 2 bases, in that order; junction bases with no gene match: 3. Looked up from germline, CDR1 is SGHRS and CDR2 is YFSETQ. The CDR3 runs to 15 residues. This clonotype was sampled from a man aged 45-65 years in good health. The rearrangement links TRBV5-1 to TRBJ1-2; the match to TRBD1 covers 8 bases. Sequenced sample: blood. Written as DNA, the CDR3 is TGCGCCAGCAGCTTGGCTAGGACAGGGAACTATGGCTACACCTTC. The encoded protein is CASSLARTGNYGYTF.